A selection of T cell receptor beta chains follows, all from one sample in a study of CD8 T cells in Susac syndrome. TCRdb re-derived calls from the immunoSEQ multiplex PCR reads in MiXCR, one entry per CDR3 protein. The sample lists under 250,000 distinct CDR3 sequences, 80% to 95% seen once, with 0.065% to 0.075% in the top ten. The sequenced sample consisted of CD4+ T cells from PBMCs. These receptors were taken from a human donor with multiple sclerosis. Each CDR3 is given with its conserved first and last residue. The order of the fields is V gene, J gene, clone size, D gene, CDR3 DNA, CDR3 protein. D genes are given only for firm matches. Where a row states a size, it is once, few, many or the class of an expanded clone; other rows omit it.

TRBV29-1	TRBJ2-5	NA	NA	TGCAGCGTCGCTCAGGGGGGCTGGGAGACCCAGTACTTC	CSVAQGGWETQYF
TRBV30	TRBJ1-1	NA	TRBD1	TGTGCCTGGCAACAGGGGCGGCGTGGGGCTTTCTTT	CAWQQGRRGAFF
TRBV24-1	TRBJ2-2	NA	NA	TGTGCCACCAGTGATTTTAGGGGATCGAACACCGGGGAGCTGTTTTTT	CATSDFRGSNTGELFF
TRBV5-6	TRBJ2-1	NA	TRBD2	TGTGCCAGCAGCTTGGGACTAGCCTACTTTGATGAGCAGTTCTTC	CASSLGLAYFDEQFF
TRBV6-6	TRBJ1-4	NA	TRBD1	TGTGCCAGCGAAGACAGGGACTTAAATGGAAAACTGTTTTTT	CASEDRDLNGKLFF
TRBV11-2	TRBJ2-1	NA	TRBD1	TGTGCCAGCAGCCCAGGGGGAGTAGCCAATGAGCAGTTCTTC	CASSPGGVANEQFF
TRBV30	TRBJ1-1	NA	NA	TGTGCCTGGAGTCCGGGGGGGCGTAATGAAGCTTTCTTT	CAWSPGGRNEAFF
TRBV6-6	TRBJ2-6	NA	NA	TGTGCCAGCAGTTACGATGGCAGTTCTGGGGCCAACGTCCTGACTTTC	CASSYDGSSGANVLTF
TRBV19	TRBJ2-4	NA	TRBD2	TGTGCCAGTAGTCAGGGAGGGGAGGGGCTTATTCAGTACTTC	CASSQGGEGLIQYF
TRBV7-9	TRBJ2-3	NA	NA	TGTGCCAGCAACAACATCCGGGACACTAGCACAGATACGCAGTATTTT	CASNNIRDTSTDTQYF
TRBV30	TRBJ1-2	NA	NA	TGTGCCTGGACAGGCGAGGTCACCTATGGCTACACCTTC	CAWTGEVTYGYTF
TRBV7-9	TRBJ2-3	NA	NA	TGTGCCAGCAGCTTAGGAGGTGGCGCGGTGGGCACAGATACGCAGTATTTT	CASSLGGGAVGTDTQYF
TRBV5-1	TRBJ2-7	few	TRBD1	TGCGCCAGCAGCCCGAGGGGGACAGGGTCGGACGAGCAGTACTTC	CASSPRGTGSDEQYF
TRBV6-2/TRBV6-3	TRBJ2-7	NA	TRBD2	TGTGCCAGCAGGGCTAGCGGGGGATACGAGCAGTACTTC	CASRASGGYEQYF
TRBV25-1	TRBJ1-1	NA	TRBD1	TGTGCCAGCAGTCCCCGAGACAGGGACACTGAAGCTTTCTTT	CASSPRDRDTEAFF
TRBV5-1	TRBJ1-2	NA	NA	TGCGCCAGCAGCTTGCAACCCGGTTATGGCTACACCTTC	CASSLQPGYGYTF